These T cell receptor beta chains were read from a single sample in a study of CD8+CD57+ T cells in acquired aplastic anemia. Using its own MiXCR run on the reads, TCRdb lists one record per CDR3 protein. The sample comprises 65,000 to 85,000 distinct CDR3 sequences, 54% of which are singletons, and approximately 8.3% rests with the top ten. The sequenced material came from sorted CD4+, CD8+, or CD8+CD57+ T cells (not recorded which) from PBMCs. The receptors derive from a human donor in good health, serving as a control. CDR3s include the opening cysteine and the closing phenylalanine or tryptophan. D genes are given only for firm matches. Part of the rows lack a size; the others show once, few, many or a class for expanded clones.

V	size	J	D	DNA	CDR3
TRBV19	-	TRBJ1-3	TRBD1	TGTGCCAGACACGCAAACGGGACAGGGACTCGAAACACCATATATTTT	CARHANGTGTRNTIYF
TRBV12-3/TRBV12-4	once	TRBJ1-1	-	TGTGCCAGCAGTCGGGACGGTTACACTGAAGCTTTCTTT	CASSRDGYTEAFF
TRBV25-1	-	TRBJ1-2	-	TGTGCCAGCAGTTGGCAGGGTGCTAACTATGGCTACACCTTC	CASSWQGANYGYTF
TRBV19	few	TRBJ2-7	TRBD1	TGTGCCAGTAGTAAGGGACAGGGGATTGCCTACGAGCAGTACTTC	CASSKGQGIAYEQYF
TRBV10-3	-	TRBJ2-7	TRBD1	TGTGCCATCAGTGGACAAACGGACAGGGGGGTTTGGGAGCAGTACTTC	CAISGQTDRGVWEQYF
TRBV27	-	TRBJ2-2	-	TGTGCCAGCAGTTTAAGACCCCCGGGGGATAACGCCTACACCGGGGAGCTGTTTTTT	CASSLRPPGDNAYTGELFF
TRBV29-1	-	TRBJ2-3	TRBD2	TGCAGCGTTGGTGTTAGCGGGGTCACAGATACGCAGTATTTT	CSVGVSGVTDTQYF
TRBV25-1	few	TRBJ2-1	-	TGTGCCAGCAGTGATCAAGAGGCTGTCCCGGATGAGCAGTTCTTC	CASSDQEAVPDEQFF
TRBV14	-	TRBJ2-5	-	TGTGCCAGCAGCGCGGGACAAGAGACCCAGTACTTC	CASSAGQETQYF
TRBV4-2	many	TRBJ2-3	-	TGTGCCAGCAGCCAAGATCTTGGTACGCAGTATTTT	CASSQDLGTQYF
TRBV12-3/TRBV12-4	many	TRBJ2-7	TRBD2	TGTGCCAGCAGTTTTTTTCCTCCTAGCGGGGGTTACGAGCAGTACTTC	CASSFFPPSGGYEQYF
TRBV7-8	many	TRBJ2-3	-	TGTGCCAGCAGCCTACAGGGATACCTCACAGATACGCAGTATTTT	CASSLQGYLTDTQYF
TRBV19	-	TRBJ1-5	-	TGTGCCAGTAGCCCCCGACAGCCACGCAATCAGCCCCAGCATTTT	CASSPRQPRNQPQHF
TRBV12-5	-	TRBJ2-1	-	TGTGCTAGTGGTTTGGGGCAGGTTGAGCAGTTCTTC	CASGLGQVEQFF
TRBV25-1	-	TRBJ1-1	-	TGTGCCAGCATGGGGGCAGGGGAGGGCACTGAAGCTTTCTTT	CASMGAGEGTEAFF
TRBV6-5	few	TRBJ2-7	-	TGTGCCAGCAGTTACTCGAGGGTTCAGGGAGGCGGGGAGCAGTACTTC	CASSYSRVQGGGEQYF